Detailed here is one T cell receptor (beta chain). Seattle researchers signed up patients amid active infection and tracked them longitudinally. The source of the sample is a study of blood T cell repertoires in COVID-19. Study details: COVID-19 samples, acute and convalescent, were from the United States, Italy and Spain.

CDR3 length: 14 amino acids. Trimming left V 5 bases short and J 5 bases short, with 15 bases between. CDR1 and CDR2 from the germline V gene are SEHNR and FQNEAQ (reference sequence). Source study methods: Amplification with reference gene primers provided the estimates of nucleated cell counts. TCRdb's table, derived via immunoSEQ multiplex PCR, lists solely in-frame clones and lacks some. V and J calls plus clone size are reproduced from that table; the DNA served to infer D and trimming. This table has approximately 170,000 clones, roughly nine tenths appearing once. V gene TRBV7-9 combines with J gene TRBJ1-2; D gene uncertain. The sequence derives from a woman aged 60-75 years with COVID-19, enrolled during active disease. Sequencing was done on a sample of peripheral blood. The CDR3 nucleotides are TGTGCCAGCAGCCGATTTGAGGCGTCATATGGCTACACCTTC. Translating it yields CASSRFEASYGYTF.